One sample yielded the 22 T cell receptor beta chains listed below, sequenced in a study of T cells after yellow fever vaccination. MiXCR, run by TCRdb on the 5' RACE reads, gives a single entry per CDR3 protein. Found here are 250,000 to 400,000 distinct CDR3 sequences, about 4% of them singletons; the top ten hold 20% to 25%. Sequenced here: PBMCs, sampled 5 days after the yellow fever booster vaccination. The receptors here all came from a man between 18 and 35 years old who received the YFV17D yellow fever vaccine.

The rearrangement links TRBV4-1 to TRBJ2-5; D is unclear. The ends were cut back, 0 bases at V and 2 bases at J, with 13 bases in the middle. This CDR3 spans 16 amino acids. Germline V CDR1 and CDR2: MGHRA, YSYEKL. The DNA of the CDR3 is TGCGCCAGCAGCCAAGAGACAATTGGGGTTCAAGAGACCCAGTACTTC. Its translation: CASSQETIGVQETQYF.

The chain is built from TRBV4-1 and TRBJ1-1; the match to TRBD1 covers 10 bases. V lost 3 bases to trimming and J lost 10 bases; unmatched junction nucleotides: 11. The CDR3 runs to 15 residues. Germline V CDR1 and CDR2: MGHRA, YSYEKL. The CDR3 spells CASSHPPAGTGAAFF. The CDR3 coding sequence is TGCGCCAGCAGCCACCCCCCCGCCGGGACAGGGGCAGCTTTCTTT.

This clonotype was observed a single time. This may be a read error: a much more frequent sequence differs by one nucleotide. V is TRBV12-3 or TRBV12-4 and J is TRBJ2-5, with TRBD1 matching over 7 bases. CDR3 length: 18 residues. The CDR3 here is CDSSAARDSKHTQETQYF. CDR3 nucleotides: TGTGACAGCAGTGCCGCCAGGGACAGTAAACATACTCAAGAGACCCAGTACTTC.

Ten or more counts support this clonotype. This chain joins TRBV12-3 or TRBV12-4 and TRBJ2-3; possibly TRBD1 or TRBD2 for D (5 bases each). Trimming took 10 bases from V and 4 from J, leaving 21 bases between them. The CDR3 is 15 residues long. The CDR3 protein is CAIAPGRASADTQYF. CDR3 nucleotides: TGTGCCATAGCGCCGGGCAGGGCGTCTGCAGATACGCAGTATTTT.

The CDR3 DNA follows: TGTGCCATCAGTGGTCCCGAATCGAGCACCGGGGAGCTGTTTTTT. This sequence encodes CAISGPESSTGELFF. The V and J genes are TRBV10-3 and TRBJ2-2; D not certain. Per germline, CDR1 ENHRY and CDR2 SYGVKD. V was shortened by 4 bases and J by 4 bases, with 13 bases between the two germline ends. The length of the CDR3 is 15 residues.

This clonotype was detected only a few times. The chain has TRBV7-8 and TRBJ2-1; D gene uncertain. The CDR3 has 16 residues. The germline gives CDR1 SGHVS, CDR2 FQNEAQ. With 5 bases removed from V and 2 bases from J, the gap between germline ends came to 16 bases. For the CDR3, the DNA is TGTGCCAGCAGCCTAGGTCGATTCACAACCTACAATGAGCAGTTCTTC. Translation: CASSLGRFTTYNEQFF.

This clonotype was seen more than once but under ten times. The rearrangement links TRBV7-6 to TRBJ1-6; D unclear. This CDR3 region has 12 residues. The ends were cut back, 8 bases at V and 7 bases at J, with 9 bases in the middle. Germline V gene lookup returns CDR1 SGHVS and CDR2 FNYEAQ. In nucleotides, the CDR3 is TGTGCCAGCGGACTATTGAATTCACCCCTCCACTTT. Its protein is CASGLLNSPLHF.

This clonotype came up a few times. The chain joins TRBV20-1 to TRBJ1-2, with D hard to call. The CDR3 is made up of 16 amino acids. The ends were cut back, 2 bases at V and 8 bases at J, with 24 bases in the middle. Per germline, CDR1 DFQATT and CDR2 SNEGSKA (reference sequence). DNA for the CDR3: TGCAGTGCTAGACCCCCCGAAGCACTCAGGCCTAGGGGCTACACCTTC. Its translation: CSARPPEALRPRGYTF.

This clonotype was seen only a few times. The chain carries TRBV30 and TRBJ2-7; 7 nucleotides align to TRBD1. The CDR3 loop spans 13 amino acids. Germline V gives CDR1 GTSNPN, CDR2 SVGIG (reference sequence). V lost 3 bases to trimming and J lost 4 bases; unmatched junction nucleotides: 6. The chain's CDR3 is CAWSEQGPYEQYF. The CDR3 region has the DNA TGTGCCTGGAGCGAACAGGGGCCGTACGAGCAGTACTTC.

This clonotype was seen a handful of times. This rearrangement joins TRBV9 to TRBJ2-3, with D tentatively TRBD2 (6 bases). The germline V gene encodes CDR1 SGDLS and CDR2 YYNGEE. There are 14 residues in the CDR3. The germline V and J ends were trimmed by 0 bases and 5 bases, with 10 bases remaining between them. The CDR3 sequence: CASSVASEGDTQYF. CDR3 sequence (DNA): TGTGCCAGCAGCGTAGCTAGCGAGGGAGATACGCAGTATTTT. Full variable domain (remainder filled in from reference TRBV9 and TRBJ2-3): DSGVTQTPKHLITATGQRVTLRCSPRSGDLSVYWYQQSLDQGLQFLIQYYNGEERAKGNILERFSAQQFPDLHSELNLSSLELGDSALYFCASSVASEGDTQYFGPGTRLTVL.

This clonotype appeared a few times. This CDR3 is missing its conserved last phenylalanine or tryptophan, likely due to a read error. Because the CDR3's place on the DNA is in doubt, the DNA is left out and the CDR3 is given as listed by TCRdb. The CDR3 sequence: CASSSQRPIL. V and J are TRBV7-9 and TRBJ1-1. Including both end residues, the CDR3 is 10 amino acids long. The germline CDR1 and CDR2 sequences are SEHNR and FQNEAQ (reference sequence).

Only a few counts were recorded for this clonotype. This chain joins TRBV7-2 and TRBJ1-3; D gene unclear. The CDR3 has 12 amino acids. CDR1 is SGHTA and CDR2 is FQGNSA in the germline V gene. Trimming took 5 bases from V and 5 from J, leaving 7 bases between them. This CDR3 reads CASSPIRNTIYF. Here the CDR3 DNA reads TGTGCCAGCAGCCCTATCCGAAACACCATATATTTT.

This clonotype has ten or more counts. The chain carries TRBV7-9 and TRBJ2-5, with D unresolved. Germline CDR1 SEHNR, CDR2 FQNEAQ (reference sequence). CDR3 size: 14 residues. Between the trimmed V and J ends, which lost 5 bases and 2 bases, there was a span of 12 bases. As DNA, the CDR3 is TGTGCCAGCAGCGCCGACTGGAGACAAGAGACCCAGTACTTC. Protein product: CASSADWRQETQYF.

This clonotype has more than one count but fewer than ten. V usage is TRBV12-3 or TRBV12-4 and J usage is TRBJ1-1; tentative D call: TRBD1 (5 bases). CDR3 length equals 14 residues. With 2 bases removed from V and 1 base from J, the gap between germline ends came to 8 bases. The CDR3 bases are TGTGCCAGCAGTTTAATGGGACCGAACACTGAAGCTTTCTTT. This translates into CASSLMGPNTEAFF.

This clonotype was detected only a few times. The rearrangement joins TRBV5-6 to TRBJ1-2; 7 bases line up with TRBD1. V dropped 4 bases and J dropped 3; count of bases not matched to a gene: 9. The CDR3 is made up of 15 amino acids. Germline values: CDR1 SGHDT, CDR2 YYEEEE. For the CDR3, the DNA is TGTGCCAGCAGCCCGCCAACCGGGACAGACTATGGCTACACCTTC. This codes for CASSPPTGTDYGYTF.

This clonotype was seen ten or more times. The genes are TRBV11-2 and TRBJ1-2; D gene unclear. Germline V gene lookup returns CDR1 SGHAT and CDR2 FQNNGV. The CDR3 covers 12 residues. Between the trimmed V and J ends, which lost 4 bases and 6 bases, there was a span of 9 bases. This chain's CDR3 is CASSSSTHGYTF. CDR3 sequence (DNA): TGTGCCAGCAGCTCCTCTACCCATGGCTACACCTTC.

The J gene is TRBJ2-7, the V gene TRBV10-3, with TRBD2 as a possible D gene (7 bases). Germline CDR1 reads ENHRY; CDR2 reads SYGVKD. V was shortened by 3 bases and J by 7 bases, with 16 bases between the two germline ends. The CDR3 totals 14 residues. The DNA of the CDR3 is TGTGCCATCAGTGACCCGGGGGGCGCGGGGGAGCAGTACGTC. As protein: CAISDPGGAGEQYV.

The CDR3 nucleotides read TGTGCCAGCAGCCCTAGCGGGGGACTGTACAATGAGCAGTTCTTC. Protein: CASSPSGGLYNEQFF. The rearrangement links TRBV7-3 to TRBJ2-1, with 10 bases that match TRBD2. With V trimmed by 5 bases and J by 4 bases, 5 bases remained unmatched. This CDR3 is built from 15 residues. Germline V lookup: CDR1 SGHTA, CDR2 FQGTGA. The whole variable domain, remainder taken from reference TRBV7-3 and TRBJ2-1, is GAGVSQTPSNKVTEKGKYVELRCDPISGHTALYWYRQSLGQGPEFLIYFQGTGAADDSGLPNDRFFAVRPEGSVSTLKIQRTERGDSAVYLCASSPSGGLYNEQFFGPGTRLTVL.

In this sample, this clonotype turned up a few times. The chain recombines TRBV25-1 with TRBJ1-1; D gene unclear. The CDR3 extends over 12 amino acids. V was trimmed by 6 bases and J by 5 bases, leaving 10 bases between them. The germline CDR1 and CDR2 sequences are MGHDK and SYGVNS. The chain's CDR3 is CASRGRRTEAFF. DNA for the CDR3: TGTGCCAGCAGGGGGAGGAGGACTGAAGCTTTCTTT. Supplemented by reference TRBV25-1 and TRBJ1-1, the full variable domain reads EADIYQTPRYLVIGTGKKITLECSQTMGHDKMYWYQQDPGMELHLIHYSYGVNSTEKGDLSSESTVSRIRTEHFPLTLESARPSHTSQYLCASRGRRTEAFFGQGTRLTVV.

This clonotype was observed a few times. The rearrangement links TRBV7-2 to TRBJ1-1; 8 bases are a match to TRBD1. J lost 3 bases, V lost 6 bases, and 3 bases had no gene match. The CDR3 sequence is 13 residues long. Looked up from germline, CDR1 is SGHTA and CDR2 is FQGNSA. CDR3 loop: CASRKQGDTEAFF. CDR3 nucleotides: TGTGCCAGCAGGAAACAGGGGGACACTGAAGCTTTCTTT.

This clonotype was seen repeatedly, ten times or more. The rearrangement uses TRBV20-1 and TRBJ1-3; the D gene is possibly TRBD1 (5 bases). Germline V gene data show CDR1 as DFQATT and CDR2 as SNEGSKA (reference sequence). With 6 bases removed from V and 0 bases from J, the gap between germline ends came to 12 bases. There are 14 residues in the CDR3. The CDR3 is CSARDFNSGNTIYF. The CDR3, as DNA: TGCAGTGCCCGGGACTTCAACTCTGGAAACACCATATATTTT.

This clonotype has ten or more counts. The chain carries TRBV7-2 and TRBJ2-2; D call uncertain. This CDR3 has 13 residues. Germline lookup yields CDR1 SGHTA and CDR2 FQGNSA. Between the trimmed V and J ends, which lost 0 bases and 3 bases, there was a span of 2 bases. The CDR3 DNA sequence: TGTGCCAGCAGCTTAGCCCACACCGGGGAGCTGTTTTTT. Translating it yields CASSLAHTGELFF. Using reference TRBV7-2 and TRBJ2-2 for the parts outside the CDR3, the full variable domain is GAGVSQSPSNKVTEKGKDVELRCDPISGHTALYWYRQSLGQGLEFLIYFQGNSAPDKSGLPSDRFSAERTGGSVSTLTIQRTQQEDSAVYLCASSLAHTGELFFGEGSRLTVL.